The source of this T cell receptor (beta chain) is a study of beta chain features in type 1 diabetes. Points from the study as a whole: TCRB CDR3s were moderately but significantly shorter in Type 1 diabetes patients in all four CD4+ subsets.

Only a few counts were recorded for this clone. Its matching antigen is unknown. What was sequenced were expressed TCRB transcripts, since all of the isolated RNA had been reverse transcribed. Data came from immunoSEQ multiplex PCR; TCRdb stores just in-frame clones and leaves some out. The sample includes around 150,000 clones, around 9.7% seen only once; the top ten take about 0.75%. Trimming took 1 base from V and 3 from J, leaving 9 bases between them. This CDR3 contains 14 residues. Germline CDR1 reads SGHVS; CDR2 reads FQNEAQ. Sample: central memory CD4+ T cells from blood. The TCR comes from a woman aged 25 to 39 with type 1 diabetes. The chain is built from TRBV7-8 and TRBJ1-2; no clear D gene. CDR3 protein: CASSLETVDYGYTF. CDR3 nucleotides: TGTGCCAGCAGCTTAGAAACAGTAGACTATGGCTACACCTTC.